The entry below describes one T cell receptor (beta chain). Its antigen is undetermined. Profiling relied on immunoSEQ multiplex PCR, and the TCRdb table lists in-frame clones only, not all of them. This table holds about 150,000 clones, about 85% found once. This CDR3 is 16 amino acids long. Trimming took 0 bases from V and 8 from J; bases not matched to a gene: 7. Germline CDR1 reads MNHEY; CDR2 reads SVGAGI. This sample stems from a study of T cell responses to AZD1222 COVID-19 vaccine. Findings and limits, study-wide: Spike-specific TCR breadth and depth were elevated following two AZD1222 doses.

The clonotype originates from an adult who had recovered from COVID-19. Sequencing used peripheral blood, obtained after recovery from COVID-19. V gene TRBV6-5 combines with J gene TRBJ1-4, with 9 bases fitting TRBD1. The CDR3 sequence is CASSYSPGQGTEKLFF. CDR3 bases: TGTGCCAGCAGTTACTCCCCGGGACAGGGTACAGAAAAACTGTTTTTT.